Below are 27 T cell receptor beta chains sequenced from a single sample in a study of OX40 agonist ivuxolimab in advanced cancers. The table came from immunoSEQ multiplex PCR; TCRdb's copy has only in-frame clones and leaves some out. The table has 45,000 to 55,000 clones, roughly 92% seen once. The input for sequencing was CD4+ or CD8+ T cells sorted from blood, taken in a trial of the OX40 agonist ivuxolimab. The receptors come from an adult with an advanced solid tumor such as melanoma, head and neck, liver or kidney cancer.

V usage is TRBV7-9 and J usage is TRBJ2-3; TRBD2 agrees at 7 bases. CDR1 and CDR2 from the germline V gene are SEHNR and FQNEAQ (reference sequence). The CDR3 covers 11 residues. V was clipped by 11 bases and J by 6 bases; unmatched bases: 5. CDR3 sequence: CAGGRGDTQYF. In DNA, the CDR3 is TGTGCCGGAGGGCGGGGGGATACGCAGTATTTT.

This chain links TRBV18 with TRBJ2-7; D call uncertain. The CDR3 is 11 residues long. V lost 6 bases and J 3 bases, leaving 6 bases between the germline ends. Per germline, CDR1 KGHSH and CDR2 LQKENI. The CDR3 is CASSIDYEQYF. The CDR3 nucleotides are TGTGCCAGCTCGATCGACTACGAGCAGTACTTC.

This clone appeared once. This rearrangement joins TRBV6-5 to TRBJ2-7; D perhaps matches TRBD2 (6 bases). V lost 2 bases and J 2 bases, leaving 13 bases between the germline ends. The CDR3 is 15 residues long. Germline assignment: CDR1 MNHEY and CDR2 SVGAGI. CDR3 sequence reads: CASSYGGLDPYEQYF. The CDR3 DNA sequence: TGTGCCAGCAGTTACGGGGGGTTGGACCCCTACGAGCAGTACTTC.

This rearrangement joins TRBV30 to TRBJ2-1; 10 bases match TRBD2. The CDR3 has 16 residues. The trim removed 4 bases at V and 6 bases at J, leaving 12 bases unmatched. Germline lookup yields CDR1 GTSNPN and CDR2 SVGIG (reference sequence). CDR3 residues: CAWKNSGTSDTNEQFF. The CDR3 DNA is TGTGCCTGGAAGAATTCCGGGACTAGCGACACCAATGAGCAGTTCTTC.

The CDR3 here is CASSLGTSGKNEQFF. Here the CDR3 DNA reads TGTGCCAGCAGTTTAGGGACTAGCGGGAAAAATGAGCAGTTCTTC. This chain links TRBV27 with TRBJ2-1; 13 bases are a match to TRBD2. This CDR3 has 15 residues. CDR1 is MNHEY and CDR2 is SMNVEV in the germline V gene (reference sequence). V gave up 2 bases and J gave up 7 bases; unmatched junction bases: 2.

The chain carries TRBV7-9 and TRBJ2-5; D gene ambiguous. The germline V gene encodes CDR1 SEHNR and CDR2 FQNEAQ (reference sequence). The CDR3 has 14 amino acids. The V end lost 2 bases, the J end lost 5 bases, and 12 bases lay between the germline ends. The CDR3, as DNA: TGTGCCAGCAGCTTACTTAGCCTTCACGAGACCCAGTACTTC. Translating gives CASSLLSLHETQYF. The whole variable domain, remainder taken from reference TRBV7-9 and TRBJ2-5, is DTGVSQNPRHKITKRGQNVTFRCDPISEHNRLYWYRQTLGQGPEFLTYFQNEAQLEKSRLLSDRFSAERPKGSFSTLEIQRTEQGDSAMYLCASSLLSLHETQYFGPGTRLLVL.

This clone was found once. The V and J genes are TRBV4-2 and TRBJ2-7; D gene ambiguous. Germline-derived CDR1 and CDR2 are LGHNA and YNFKEQ. With 0 bases removed from V and 2 bases from J, the gap between germline ends came to 5 bases. The CDR3 has 13 residues. The CDR3 sequence is CASSQELAYEQYF. The CDR3 bases are TGTGCCAGCAGCCAAGAATTAGCCTACGAGCAGTACTTC.

The rearrangement uses TRBV2 and TRBJ2-1, with TRBD1 matching 7 bases. This CDR3 has 15 amino acids. J gave up 0 bases and V 6 bases, and 5 bases lay outside the gene matches. Germline V CDR1 and CDR2: SNHLY, FYNNEI. The CDR3, as DNA: TGTGCCAGCAGACAGGGGCTCAGCTCCTACAATGAGCAGTTCTTC. This gives the protein CASRQGLSSYNEQFF.

The CDR3 spells CASSLSPIRGGEQYF. Here the CDR3 DNA reads TGTGCCAGCAGCTTATCCCCGATCAGGGGTGGCGAGCAGTACTTC. This chain links TRBV13 with TRBJ2-7; D perhaps matches TRBD1 (6 bases). This CDR3 contains 15 residues. The germline CDR1 and CDR2 sequences are PRHDT and FYEKMQ (reference sequence). The V end was cut by 2 bases, the J end by 6 bases, with 17 bases between.

The chain employs TRBV27 and TRBJ2-7; no firm D call. Deletions cut 3 bases from V and 0 bases from J, with 9 bases between. The germline gives CDR1 MNHEY, CDR2 SMNVEV (reference sequence). The CDR3 totals 14 residues. CDR3 sequence: CASSLELSSYEQYF. Here the CDR3 DNA reads TGTGCCAGCAGTTTGGAATTAAGCTCCTACGAGCAGTACTTC.

This clone appeared a single time. CDR3 loop: CSVRGGSYNEQFF. In DNA, the CDR3 is TGCAGCGTTCGTGGGGGCTCCTACAATGAGCAGTTCTTC. The J gene is TRBJ2-1, the V gene TRBV29-1; D tentatively reads TRBD1 or TRBD2 (5 bases each). The CDR3 runs 13 residues. CDR1 SQVTM and CDR2 ANQGSEA come from the germline V gene. Trimming removed 5 bases from V and 0 bases from J, with 8 bases in between.

The chain has TRBV27 and TRBJ2-7; no clear D gene. The germline V gene encodes CDR1 MNHEY and CDR2 SMNVEV (reference sequence). V lost 0 bases and J lost 3, with 12 bases in between. This CDR3 spans 15 amino acids. For the CDR3, the DNA is TGTGCCAGCAGTTTATCTGGCTACGATAACTACGAGCAGTACTTC. It codes for CASSLSGYDNYEQYF.

The chain recombines TRBV9 with TRBJ2-7; D is unresolved. Germline V gene sequence: CDR1 SGDLS, CDR2 YYNGEE. CDR3 length: 15 residues. V was clipped by 2 bases and J by 0 bases, with 12 bases between them. CDR3 sequence: CASSVGRSSSYEQYF. The CDR3 coding sequence is TGTGCCAGCAGCGTTGGCAGGAGCAGCTCCTACGAGCAGTACTTC.

The chain uses TRBV27 and TRBJ2-7, with no clear D. The CDR3 totals 14 residues. Between the trimmed V and J ends, which lost 3 bases and 2 bases, there was a span of 11 bases. Germline CDR1 and CDR2: MNHEY and SMNVEV (reference sequence). Here the CDR3 DNA reads TGTGCCAGCAGTTTCGCCTACGGTACCTACGAGCAGTACTTC. Residues: CASSFAYGTYEQYF.

V usage is TRBV7-8 and J usage is TRBJ1-3; D remains ambiguous. The CDR3 covers 14 residues. The germline CDR1 and CDR2 sequences are SGHVS and FQNEAQ. Trimming left V 1 base short and J 2 bases short, with 6 bases between. DNA for the CDR3: TGTGCCAGCAGCTTAGTCCTAGCTGGAAACACCATATATTTT. Amino acids: CASSLVLAGNTIYF.

The sample holds one count of this clone. The V gene is TRBV10-3, the J gene TRBJ2-5, with 7 bases fitting TRBD1. CDR1 ENHRY and CDR2 SYGVKD come from the germline V gene. CDR3 length: 15 amino acids. The V segment lost 6 bases and the J segment 5 bases; nucleotides outside the gene matches: 12. The CDR3 nucleotides read TGTGCCATCAGCGACCTTGGGGGACAGATCGAGACCCAGTACTTC. Encoded protein: CAISDLGGQIETQYF.

This chain connects TRBV4-1 to TRBJ1-2; TRBD1 matches at 7 bases. Germline V gives CDR1 MGHRA, CDR2 YSYEKL. The CDR3 contains 17 residues. The trim removed 0 bases at V and 0 bases at J, leaving 7 bases unmatched. The CDR3 region is CASSQDARQGTNYGYTF. CDR3 nucleotide sequence: TGCGCCAGCAGCCAAGATGCCCGACAGGGTACTAACTATGGCTACACCTTC.

Of note for this clone: Sequence at one end of the junction differs from germline and may be a read error. The V and J genes are TRBV7-7 and TRBJ2-5; 12 positions match TRBD1. The CDR3 covers 15 residues. CDR1 is SSHAT, CDR2 FNYEAQ, per germline (reference sequence). CDR3 protein: CASRPGQGAAETQYF. CDR3 nucleotide sequence: TGTGCTAGCAGACCGGGACAGGGGGCTGCAGAGACCCAGTACTTC.

DNA of the CDR3: TGTGCCAGCAGTGACCCGGGACAGGGGGACACTGAAGCTTTCTTT. Translated: CASSDPGQGDTEAFF. The V and J genes are TRBV2 and TRBJ1-1, with 11 bases lining up with TRBD1. This CDR3 region has 15 residues. CDR1 and CDR2 from the germline V gene are SNHLY and FYNNEI. J gave up 3 bases and V 3 bases, and 3 bases lay outside the gene matches.

The chain uses TRBV7-9 and TRBJ1-1; D possibly corresponds to TRBD1 (5 bases). Germline V gene lookup returns CDR1 SEHNR and CDR2 FQNEAQ (reference sequence). Trimming shortened V by 5 bases and J by 2 bases, and 12 bases separated the two germline ends. The CDR3 runs 14 residues. The DNA for the CDR3 is TGTGCCAGCAGCCCCGGGACGGCTAACACTGAAGCTTTCTTT. It yields the protein CASSPGTANTEAFF.

CDR3 protein: CASSAGQGQVEQFF. The CDR3 bases are TGTGCCAGCAGCGCCGGACAGGGCCAGGTTGAGCAGTTCTTC. The chain combines TRBV9 with TRBJ2-1, with 8 bases aligning to TRBD1. The V gene end was trimmed by 3 bases and the J gene end by 9 bases; junction bases not matched to a gene: 8. Per germline, CDR1 SGDLS and CDR2 YYNGEE. The length of the CDR3 is 14 residues.

This clone was seen only once. The chain joins TRBV28 to TRBJ2-7; the D gene is possibly TRBD1 (6 bases). CDR3 length: 15 amino acids. Trimming stripped 5 bases from V and 3 bases from J, with 17 bases between. Germline CDR1 is MDHEN and CDR2 is SYDVKM. The CDR3 spells CASSRPGQNIYEQYF. The CDR3 coding sequence is TGTGCCAGCAGTCGACCCGGACAGAACATCTACGAGCAGTACTTC.

The chain has TRBV27 and TRBJ1-1; D remains unclear. Trimming removed 5 bases at V and 1 base at J, with 11 bases between. Germline values: CDR1 MNHEY, CDR2 SMNVEV (reference sequence). The CDR3 is made up of 14 amino acids. The CDR3 loop reads CASSDRGQNTEAFF. CDR3 coding DNA: TGTGCCAGCAGTGACCGTGGGCAGAACACTGAAGCTTTCTTT.

This chain connects TRBV29-1 to TRBJ2-1; TRBD2 matches at 9 bases. Per the germline V gene, CDR1 is SQVTM and CDR2 is ANQGSEA. J lost 6 bases, V lost 4 bases, and 10 bases had no gene match. CDR3 length: 15 amino acids. CDR3 loop: CSVAPRRGGSNEQFF. Written as DNA, the CDR3 is TGCAGCGTTGCTCCCAGGCGGGGGGGAAGCAATGAGCAGTTCTTC.

The CDR3 loop reads CASSDAGTSSGEQFF. CDR3 coding DNA: TGTGCCAGCAGCGACGCCGGGACTAGCTCTGGGGAGCAGTTCTTC. The chain has TRBV9 and TRBJ2-1, with 9 bases lining up with TRBD2. Germline CDR1 is SGDLS and CDR2 is YYNGEE. The CDR3 has 15 amino acids. Trimming cost V 3 bases and J 10 bases; bases outside gene matches: 11.

The chain couples TRBV20-1 to TRBJ2-7; D gene uncertain. Germline V gene data show CDR1 as DFQATT and CDR2 as SNEGSKA (reference sequence). The CDR3 consists of 11 residues. V was clipped by 6 bases and J by 4 bases, with 10 bases between them. CDR3 nucleotides: TGCAGTGCCCCGGCTGGGTACGAGCAGTACTTC. Encoded protein: CSAPAGYEQYF.

The sample holds one count of this clone. The rearrangement links TRBV5-6 to TRBJ2-1; 10 nucleotides align to TRBD2. This CDR3 has 17 residues. The junction had 10 bases not matched to a gene; V was cut back by 0 bases and J by 7 bases. Germline CDR1 SGHDT, CDR2 YYEEEE. CDR3 protein: CASSLAREREGPNEQFF. The DNA of the CDR3 is TGTGCCAGCAGCTTGGCCCGGGAGCGGGAGGGCCCAAATGAGCAGTTCTTC.